This T cell receptor beta chain was captured in a study of beta chain features in type 1 diabetes. Whole-study results and caveats: A moderate, significant TCRB CDR3 shortening appeared in type 1 diabetes across four CD4+ subsets.

Germline lookup yields CDR1 GTSNPN and CDR2 SVGIG (reference sequence). Losses at the gene ends were 5 bases for V and 5 bases for J; bases not matched to a gene: 6. CDR3 length: 14 amino acids. In this sample, this clone turned up a few times. What it recognizes is unknown. The entirety of the isolated RNA underwent reverse transcription, so expressed TCRB transcripts were sequenced. The repertoire was sequenced with immunoSEQ multiplex PCR; TCRdb's copy has only in-frame clones and lacks some. Among 450,000 to 600,000 clones listed, 25% to 35% were seen once. The TCR originated in a man aged 18 to 29 in good health. The J gene is TRBJ2-3, the V gene TRBV30, with 11 bases that match TRBD2. The sample consisted of naive CD4+ T cells from blood. In DNA, the CDR3 is TGTGCCTGGGAACTAGCGGGAGCGCAAGATACGCAGTATTTT. Its protein is CAWELAGAQDTQYF.